A single sample gave rise to the 22 T cell receptor beta chains below, sequenced in a study of chemoradiotherapy in HPV16-positive cancers. The assay was immunoSEQ multiplex PCR, and TCRdb's table has in-frame clones only and misses some. The sample holds 30,000 to 40,000 clones, 80% seen once. The sample here was blood, taken from a patient who underwent chemoradiotherapy. The receptors here all came from a human donor with HPV-associated anogenital cancer.

The V call is TRBV18, the J call TRBJ2-7; either TRBD1 or TRBD2 may supply D (7 bases each). This CDR3 has 15 amino acids. V was cut by 3 bases and J by 7 bases, with 19 bases left in between. The germline V gene has CDR1 KGHSH and CDR2 LQKENI. CDR3 nucleotide sequence: TGTGCCAGCTCACCTTTCGGTCAGGGGGGACTAGAGCAGTACTTC. Translated, it gives CASSPFGQGGLEQYF.

This clone was seen a few times. This chain connects TRBV29-1 to TRBJ1-2; no reliable D call. Per germline, CDR1 SQVTM and CDR2 ANQGSEA. The CDR3 contains 11 residues. The V end lost 4 bases, the J end lost 3 bases, and 6 bases lay between the germline ends. In DNA, the CDR3 is TGCAGCGTTGGGGCGGACTATGGCTACACCTTC. The encoded protein is CSVGADYGYTF.

The chain combines TRBV5-8 with TRBJ2-7; 7 bases align to TRBD2. Germline CDR1 and CDR2: SGHTS and YDEGEE. This CDR3 comprises 13 residues. The ends lost 5 bases at V and 1 base at J; junction bases unmatched: 3. Here the CDR3 reads CASRASGSYEQYF. CDR3 nucleotide sequence: TGTGCCAGCAGGGCTAGCGGATCCTACGAGCAGTACTTC. The whole variable domain, remainder taken from reference TRBV5-8 and TRBJ2-7, is EAGVTQSPTHLIKTRGQQATLRCSPISGHTSVYWYQQALGLGLQFLLWYDEGEERNRGNFPPRFSGRQFPNYSSELNVNALELEDSALYLCASRASGSYEQYFGPGTRLTVT.

This sequence joins TRBV5-1 and TRBJ2-5, with TRBD2 matching 9 bases. The CDR3 has 14 residues. Looked up from germline, CDR1 is SGHRS and CDR2 is YFSETQ. V gave up 5 bases and J gave up 3 bases; unmatched junction bases: 5. CDR3 sequence reads: CASREAGGKETQYF. The CDR3 DNA is TGCGCCAGCAGGGAAGCGGGAGGAAAAGAGACCCAGTACTTC.

This chain joins TRBV19 and TRBJ2-5, with TRBD2 matching 12 bases. V shed 6 bases, J shed 4 bases, and the junction held 6 bases outside the gene matches. Germline loops: CDR1 LNHDA, CDR2 SQIVND (reference sequence). This CDR3 comprises 15 residues. CDR3 sequence reads: CASSPLAGGRETQYF. The CDR3 DNA follows: TGTGCCAGTAGCCCACTAGCGGGGGGCCGAGAGACCCAGTACTTC.

This clone showed up just a few times. V usage is TRBV6-8 and J usage is TRBJ1-2; D may be TRBD1 (5 bases). The V and J ends lost 0 bases and 3 bases respectively, with 14 bases between them. The CDR3 length is 16 residues. Looked up from germline, CDR1 is MNHGY and CDR2 is SAAAGT. DNA of the CDR3: TGTGCCAGCAGTTACTCCATGACAGCGAGATACTATGGCTACACCTTC. Its translation: CASSYSMTARYYGYTF.

This clone was picked up one time. The chain has TRBV6-5 and TRBJ2-4; D ambiguous. The V gene's germline CDR1 is MNHEY and CDR2 SVGAGI. This CDR3 region has 12 residues. V lost 11 bases and J 6 bases, leaving 14 bases between the germline ends. The CDR3 protein is CAAAAPGNIQYF. The DNA for the CDR3 is TGTGCCGCCGCCGCCCCGGGAAACATTCAGTACTTC.

The chain uses TRBV6-5 and TRBJ1-2, with D possibly TRBD1 on 6 matching bases. The CDR3 spans 15 residues. The V end was cut by 6 bases, the J end by 1 base, with 15 bases between. CDR1 is MNHEY and CDR2 is SVGAGI in the germline V gene. The CDR3 DNA reads TGTGCCAGCAGCCGGGGGGGCGCCGGTAACTATGGCTACACCTTC. It encodes CASSRGGAGNYGYTF.

This chain joins TRBV5-1 and TRBJ2-3; possibly TRBD2 for D (7 bases). V lost 0 bases and J 4 bases, leaving 12 bases between the germline ends. Germline CDR1 and CDR2: SGHRS and YFSETQ. This CDR3 is built from 15 residues. The CDR3 DNA sequence: TGCGCCAGCAGCTTGGGGGGGGGCGCGTCAGATACGCAGTATTTT. Its protein is CASSLGGGASDTQYF. Combining the CDR3 with reference TRBV5-1 and TRBJ2-3 gives the whole variable domain KAGVTQTPRYLIKTRGQQVTLSCSPISGHRSVSWYQQTPGQGLQFLFEYFSETQRNKGNFPGRFSGRQFSNSRSEMNVSTLELGDSALYLCASSLGGGASDTQYFGPGTRLTVL.

This clone has only a few counts. This chain connects TRBV2 to TRBJ2-2; 8 bases are a match to TRBD2. Germline assignment: CDR1 SNHLY and CDR2 FYNNEI. The CDR3 covers 15 residues. Trimming took 7 bases from V and 6 from J; bases not matched to a gene: 10. CDR3: CASIRERGGPGELFF. The CDR3, as DNA: TGTGCCAGCATAAGGGAACGGGGGGGCCCCGGGGAGCTGTTTTTT.

This chain uses TRBV11-2 with TRBJ1-4, with D possibly being TRBD1 (6 bases). V lost 5 bases and J lost 8, with 12 bases in between. Germline loops: CDR1 SGHAT, CDR2 FQNNGV. The CDR3 sequence is 13 residues long. CDR3 in amino acids: CASSTYRDEKLFF. The CDR3 DNA is TGTGCCAGCAGCACCTACAGGGACGAAAAACTGTTTTTT.

J is TRBJ1-1 and V is TRBV7-2; no clear D. Trimming cost V 4 bases and J 4 bases, with 7 bases left between them. CDR3 size: 12 residues. Germline assignment: CDR1 SGHTA and CDR2 FQGNSA. CDR3 sequence: CASSSALTEAFF. In DNA, the CDR3 is TGTGCCAGCAGCTCAGCCCTCACTGAAGCTTTCTTT.

The V gene is TRBV7-9, the J gene TRBJ2-6; D is uncertain. The CDR3 runs to 15 residues. V was clipped by 8 bases and J by 0 bases, with 11 bases between them. From germline, CDR1 is SEHNR and CDR2 FQNEAQ (reference sequence). The CDR3 region is CASPSQVSGANVLTF. Here the CDR3 DNA reads TGTGCCAGCCCTTCACAAGTCTCTGGGGCCAACGTCCTGACTTTC.

This clone is a singleton in its sample. The chain has TRBV9 and TRBJ2-2; 11 nucleotides match TRBD2. The CDR3 spans 18 residues. V shed 2 bases and J 1 base; nucleotides not matched to a gene: 7. Germline V gene data show CDR1 as SGDLS and CDR2 as YYNGEE. The DNA of the CDR3 is TGTGCCAGCAGCGTTCAACTAGCGGGGGTGCTGAACACCGGGGAGCTGTTTTTT. Its translation is CASSVQLAGVLNTGELFF. Using reference TRBV9 and TRBJ2-2 for the parts outside the CDR3, the full variable domain is DSGVTQTPKHLITATGQRVTLRCSPRSGDLSVYWYQQSLDQGLQFLIQYYNGEERAKGNILERFSAQQFPDLHSELNLSSLELGDSALYFCASSVQLAGVLNTGELFFGEGSRLTVL.

This clone has just a few counts. The chain carries TRBV7-2 and TRBJ1-4; the match to TRBD1 covers 8 bases. The CDR3 covers 15 residues. The V gene's germline CDR1 is SGHTA and CDR2 FQGNSA. Unmatched junction bases numbered 9, after V lost 4 bases and J lost 8 bases. CDR3 loop: CASSSQGASGEKLFF. In DNA form, the CDR3 reads TGTGCCAGCAGCTCCCAGGGGGCTTCTGGGGAAAAACTGTTTTTT.

V and J are TRBV19 and TRBJ2-1; TRBD2 matches 8 bases. CDR1 LNHDA and CDR2 SQIVND come from the germline V gene (reference sequence). This CDR3 spans 15 amino acids. The ends lost 3 bases at V and 5 bases at J; junction bases unmatched: 6. Here the CDR3 DNA reads TGTGCCAGTAGTATTTGGGCGGGGGGTAACAATGAGCAGTTCTTC. Its protein is CASSIWAGGNNEQFF.

This clone was found a few times. Here the CDR3 DNA reads TGTGCCAGCAGCCCGGGACTAGCTGCGGGGGAGCAGTACTTC. The encoded protein is CASSPGLAAGEQYF. This chain links TRBV7-3 with TRBJ2-7, with TRBD2 matching 9 bases. Germline CDR1 is SGHTA and CDR2 is FQGTGA. The V and J ends lost 5 bases and 7 bases, in that order; junction bases with no gene match: 9. CDR3 length equals 14 residues.

The J gene is TRBJ2-7, the V gene TRBV19, with 7 bases that match TRBD1. V lost 0 bases to trimming and J lost 0 bases; unmatched junction nucleotides: 8. Germline loops: CDR1 LNHDA, CDR2 SQIVND (reference sequence). This CDR3 region has 17 residues. CDR3 coding DNA: TGTGCCAGTAGTATAGATCGGAGAGGGGGCAGCTCCTACGAGCAGTACTTC. This gives the protein CASSIDRRGGSSYEQYF. Combining the CDR3 with reference TRBV19 and TRBJ2-7 gives the whole variable domain DGGITQSPKYLFRKEGQNVTLSCEQNLNHDAMYWYRQDPGQGLRLIYYSQIVNDFQKGDIAEGYSVSREKKESFPLTVTSAQKNPTAFYLCASSIDRRGGSSYEQYFGPGTRLTVT.

V gene TRBV11-3 combines with J gene TRBJ2-3, with D possibly TRBD1 on 6 matching bases. Between the trimmed V and J ends, which lost 4 bases and 2 bases, there was a span of 7 bases. The CDR3 runs 13 residues. Germline loops: CDR1 SGHNT, CDR2 YENEEA. DNA for the CDR3: TGTGCCAGCAGCTGGGGACACACAGATACGCAGTATTTT. This encodes CASSWGHTDTQYF. Using reference TRBV11-3 and TRBJ2-3 for the parts outside the CDR3, the full variable domain is EAGVVQSPRYKIIEKKQPVAFWCNPISGHNTLYWYLQNLGQGPELLIRYENEEAVDDSQLPKDRFSAERLKGVDSTLKIQPAELGDSAVYLCASSWGHTDTQYFGPGTRLTVL.

This clone was counted once. The rearrangement joins TRBV7-9 to TRBJ2-1, with a possible D match to TRBD2 (6 bases). V lost 3 bases, J lost 3 bases, and 9 bases lay in between. CDR3 size: 14 residues. Looked up from germline, CDR1 is SEHNR and CDR2 is FQNEAQ (reference sequence). CDR3 sequence (DNA): TGTGCCAGCAGCTTTGGGGGGATCTACAATGAGCAGTTCTTC. It codes for CASSFGGIYNEQFF.

V gene TRBV4-3 combines with J gene TRBJ2-1, with 8 positions matching TRBD2. The V segment lost 0 bases and the J segment 7 bases; nucleotides outside the gene matches: 11. The germline V gene encodes CDR1 LGHNA and CDR2 YSLEER. CDR3 size: 17 residues. The DNA of the CDR3 is TGCGCCAGCAGCCAAGAAGTGCGGGGGGTTTCTAGAAATGAGCAGTTCTTC. The encoded protein is CASSQEVRGVSRNEQFF.

The J gene is TRBJ1-4, the V gene TRBV12-5; maybe TRBD1 (6 bases). Germline assignment: CDR1 LGHNT and CDR2 FRNRAP. Trimming took 6 bases from V and 10 from J, leaving 18 bases between them. The CDR3 covers 14 residues. The CDR3 loop is CASGLQGISGKLFF. CDR3 coding DNA: TGTGCTAGTGGACTACAGGGCATCAGCGGAAAACTGTTTTTT.